This TCR beta chain originates from a study of cytomegalovirus exposure and HLA in healthy donors. Study at large: An earlier analysis identified under 130 million unique TCR beta sequences in some 180 million T cells.

Broader study findings: Later analysis associated a missense DCLRE1C variant with TCR beta V- and J-gene trimming. The authors judged a highly shared variant cluster likely a sequencing artifact.

About this clone itself: The antigen is undetermined.

The study ran its PCR with 60 Vbeta and 13 Jbeta primers. Clones were sequenced by immunoSEQ multiplex PCR, and TCRdb holds only the in-frame ones, with some missing. The sample includes a few hundred thousand clones, roughly 91% of them seen just once. This CDR3 spans 20 amino acids. V lost 0 bases to trimming and J lost 5 bases; unmatched junction nucleotides: 12. The TCR sequence derives from a girl aged 2-10 years in good health and CMV-seronegative. The chain couples TRBV23-1 to TRBJ1-6; TRBD1 matches at 11 bases. TRBV23-1 is reported as an ORF; its role is uncertain. The material sequenced was PBMCs. CDR3 amino acids: CASSQSRTGGILGDNSPLHF. Here the CDR3 DNA reads TGCGCCAGCAGTCAATCGAGGACAGGGGGCATCCTCGGAGATAATTCACCCCTCCACTTT.